This T cell receptor beta chain was observed in a study of pediatric ulcerative colitis. Germline assignment: CDR1 PRHDT and CDR2 FYEKMQ (reference sequence). V dropped 3 bases and J dropped 3 bases, with 0 bases sitting between them. This CDR3 spans 11 amino acids. Using immunoSEQ multiplex PCR, the repertoire was profiled, and TCRdb retains in-frame clones only, with some absent. The sample includes 30,000 to 45,000 clones, around four fifths of them seen just once. The specimen was blood. The chain is built from TRBV13 and TRBJ1-3, with D hard to call. The clonotype comes from a girl aged 5-17 years with moderate ulcerative colitis. The CDR3 loop reads CASSFGNTIYF. In nucleotides, the CDR3 is TGTGCCAGCAGCTTTGGAAACACCATATATTTT.